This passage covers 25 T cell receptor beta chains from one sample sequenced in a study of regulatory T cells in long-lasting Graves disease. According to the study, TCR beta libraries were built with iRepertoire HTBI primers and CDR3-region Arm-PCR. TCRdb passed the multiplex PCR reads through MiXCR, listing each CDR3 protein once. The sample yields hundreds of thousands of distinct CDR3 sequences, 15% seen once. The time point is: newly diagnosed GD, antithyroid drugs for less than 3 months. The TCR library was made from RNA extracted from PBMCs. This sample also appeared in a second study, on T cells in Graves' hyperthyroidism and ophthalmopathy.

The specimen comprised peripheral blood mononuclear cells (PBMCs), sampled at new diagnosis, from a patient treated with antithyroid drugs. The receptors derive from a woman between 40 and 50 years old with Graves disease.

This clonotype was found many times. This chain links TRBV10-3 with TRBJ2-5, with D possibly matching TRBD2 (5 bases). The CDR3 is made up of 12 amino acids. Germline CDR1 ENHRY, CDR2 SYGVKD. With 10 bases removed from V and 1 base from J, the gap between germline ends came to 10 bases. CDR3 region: CATRAPQETQYF. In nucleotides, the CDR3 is TGTGCCACGAGGGCCCCCCAAGAGACCCAGTACTTC.

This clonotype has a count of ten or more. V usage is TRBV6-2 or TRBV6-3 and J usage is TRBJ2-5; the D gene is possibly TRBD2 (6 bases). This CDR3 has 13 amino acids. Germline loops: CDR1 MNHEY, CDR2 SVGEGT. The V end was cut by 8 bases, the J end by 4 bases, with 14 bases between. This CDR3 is CASRLPGGETQYF. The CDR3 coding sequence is TGTGCCAGCCGGCTGCCCGGGGGAGAGACCCAGTACTTC.

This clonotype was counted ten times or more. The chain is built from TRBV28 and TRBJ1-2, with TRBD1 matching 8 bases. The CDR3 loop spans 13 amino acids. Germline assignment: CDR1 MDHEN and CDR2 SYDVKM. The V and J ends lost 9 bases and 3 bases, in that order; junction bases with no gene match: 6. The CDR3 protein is CASLDRVDYGYTF. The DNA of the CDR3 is TGTGCCAGTTTGGACAGGGTGGACTATGGCTACACCTTC.

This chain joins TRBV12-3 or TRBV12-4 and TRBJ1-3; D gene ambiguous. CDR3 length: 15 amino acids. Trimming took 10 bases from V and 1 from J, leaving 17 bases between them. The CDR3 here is CATMKLVLSGNTIYF. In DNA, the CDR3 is TGTGCCACCATGAAGCTGGTGTTATCTGGAAACACCATATATTTT.

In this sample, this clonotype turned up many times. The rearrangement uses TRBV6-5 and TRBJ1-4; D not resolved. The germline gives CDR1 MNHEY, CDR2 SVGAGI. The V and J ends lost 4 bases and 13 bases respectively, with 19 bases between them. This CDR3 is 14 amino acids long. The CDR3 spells CASSLPGLLLGLFF. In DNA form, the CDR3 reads TGTGCCAGCAGTTTACCGGGCCTTTTATTGGGACTGTTTTTT.

DNA of the CDR3: TGTGCCTGGAGTGTATCGCGGGACGAGCAGTACTTC. This translates into CAWSVSRDEQYF. This rearrangement joins TRBV30 to TRBJ2-7; tentative D call: TRBD2 (5 bases). Germline V gives CDR1 GTSNPN, CDR2 SVGIG (reference sequence). The CDR3 sequence is 12 residues long. The germline V and J ends were trimmed by 0 bases and 5 bases, with 8 bases remaining between them.

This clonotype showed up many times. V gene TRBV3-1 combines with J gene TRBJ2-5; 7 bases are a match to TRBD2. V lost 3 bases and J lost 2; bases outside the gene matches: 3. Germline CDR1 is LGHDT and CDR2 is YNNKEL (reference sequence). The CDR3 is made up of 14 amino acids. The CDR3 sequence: CASSHGGLQETQYF. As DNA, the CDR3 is TGTGCCAGCAGCCACGGGGGGTTACAAGAGACCCAGTACTTC.

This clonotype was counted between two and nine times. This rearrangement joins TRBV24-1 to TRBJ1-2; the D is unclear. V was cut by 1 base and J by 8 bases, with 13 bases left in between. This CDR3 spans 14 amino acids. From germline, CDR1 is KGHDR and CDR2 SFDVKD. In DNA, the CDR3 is TGTGCCACCAGTGATTTACGGCGAGAGGAAGGCTACACCTTC. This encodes CATSDLRREEGYTF.

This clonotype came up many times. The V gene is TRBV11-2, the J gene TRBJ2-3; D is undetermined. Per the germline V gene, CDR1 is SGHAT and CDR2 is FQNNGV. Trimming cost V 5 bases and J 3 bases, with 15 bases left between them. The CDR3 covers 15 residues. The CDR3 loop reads CASSDGPSTTDTQYF. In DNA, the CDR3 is TGTGCCAGCAGCGACGGACCGTCCACGACAGATACGCAGTATTTT.

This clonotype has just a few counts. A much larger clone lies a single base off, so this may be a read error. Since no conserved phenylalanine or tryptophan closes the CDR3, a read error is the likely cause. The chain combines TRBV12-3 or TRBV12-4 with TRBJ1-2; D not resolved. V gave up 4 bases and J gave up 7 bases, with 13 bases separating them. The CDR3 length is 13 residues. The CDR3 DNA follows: TGTGCCAGCAGTTCCGCCGGGCGGGGTGGCTACACCCTC. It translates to CASSSAGRGGYTL.

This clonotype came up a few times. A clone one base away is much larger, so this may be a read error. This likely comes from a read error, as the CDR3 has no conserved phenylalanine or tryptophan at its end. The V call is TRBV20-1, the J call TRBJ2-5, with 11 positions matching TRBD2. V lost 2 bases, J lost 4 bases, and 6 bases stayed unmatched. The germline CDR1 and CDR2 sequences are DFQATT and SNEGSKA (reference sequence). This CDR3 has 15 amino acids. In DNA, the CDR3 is TGCAGTGCTAGACTCCCTCTAGCGGGAGGAGAGACCCAGTACTTA. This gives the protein CSARLPLAGGETQYL.

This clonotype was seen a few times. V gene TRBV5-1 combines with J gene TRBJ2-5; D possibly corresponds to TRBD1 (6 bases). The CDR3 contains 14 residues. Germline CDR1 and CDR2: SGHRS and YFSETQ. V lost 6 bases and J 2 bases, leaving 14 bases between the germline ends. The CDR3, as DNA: TGCGCCAGCACCCCCGCACAGGGTCAAGAGACCCAGTACTTC. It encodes CASTPAQGQETQYF.

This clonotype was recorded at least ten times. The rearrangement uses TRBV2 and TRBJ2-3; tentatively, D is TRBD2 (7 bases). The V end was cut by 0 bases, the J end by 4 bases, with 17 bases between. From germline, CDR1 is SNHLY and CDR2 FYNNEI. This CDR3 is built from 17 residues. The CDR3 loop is CASSEAVGGLMADTQYF. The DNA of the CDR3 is TGTGCCAGCAGTGAAGCTGTCGGGGGGCTGATGGCAGATACGCAGTATTTT.

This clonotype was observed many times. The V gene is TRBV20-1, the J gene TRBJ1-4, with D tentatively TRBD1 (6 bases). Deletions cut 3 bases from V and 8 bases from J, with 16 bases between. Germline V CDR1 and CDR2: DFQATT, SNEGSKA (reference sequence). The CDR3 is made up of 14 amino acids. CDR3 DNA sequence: TGCAGTGCTAGTTCCGGGACAAGAATCGAAAAACTGTTTTTT. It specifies CSASSGTRIEKLFF.

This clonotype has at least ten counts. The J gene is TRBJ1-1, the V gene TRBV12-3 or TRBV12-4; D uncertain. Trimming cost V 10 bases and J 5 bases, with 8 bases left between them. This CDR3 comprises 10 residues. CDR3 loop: CATMVTEAFF. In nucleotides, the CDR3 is TGTGCCACCATGGTTACTGAAGCTTTCTTT.

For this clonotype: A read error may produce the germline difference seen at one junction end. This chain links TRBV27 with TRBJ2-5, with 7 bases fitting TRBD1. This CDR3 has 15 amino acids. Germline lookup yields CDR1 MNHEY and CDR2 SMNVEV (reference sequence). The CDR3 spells CASSFLGRQGETRYF. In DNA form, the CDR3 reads TGTGCCAGCAGTTTCCTAGGCAGACAGGGAGAGACCCGGTACTTC.

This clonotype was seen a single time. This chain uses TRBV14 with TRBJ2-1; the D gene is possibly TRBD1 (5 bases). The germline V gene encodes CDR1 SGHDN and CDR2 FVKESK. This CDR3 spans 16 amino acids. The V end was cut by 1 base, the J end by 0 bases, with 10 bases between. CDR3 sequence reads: CASSQGSGASYNEQFF. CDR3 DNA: TGTGCCAGCAGCCAAGGAAGTGGGGCCTCCTACAATGAGCAGTTCTTC.

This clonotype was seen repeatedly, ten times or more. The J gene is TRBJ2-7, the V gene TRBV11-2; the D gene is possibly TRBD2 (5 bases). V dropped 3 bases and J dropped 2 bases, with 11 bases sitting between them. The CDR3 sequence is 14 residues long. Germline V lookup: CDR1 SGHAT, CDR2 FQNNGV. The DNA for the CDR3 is TGTGCCAGCAGCTTGGACTCAGGAACCTACGAGCAGTACTTC. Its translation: CASSLDSGTYEQYF.

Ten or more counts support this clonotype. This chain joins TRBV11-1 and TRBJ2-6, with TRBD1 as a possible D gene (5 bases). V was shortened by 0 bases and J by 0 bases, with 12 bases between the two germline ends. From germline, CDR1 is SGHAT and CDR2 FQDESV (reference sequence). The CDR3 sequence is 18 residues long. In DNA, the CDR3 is TGTGCCAGCAGCTTAGCGCTATTGGGGCTCTCTGGGGCCAACGTCCTGACTTTC. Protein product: CASSLALLGLSGANVLTF.

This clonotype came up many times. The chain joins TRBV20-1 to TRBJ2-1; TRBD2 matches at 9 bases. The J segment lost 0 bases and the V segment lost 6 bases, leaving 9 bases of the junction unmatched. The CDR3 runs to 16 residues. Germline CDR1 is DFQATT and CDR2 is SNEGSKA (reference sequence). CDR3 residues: CSAGLAGPSSYNEQFF. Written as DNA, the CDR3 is TGCAGTGCGGGGCTAGCGGGGCCGAGCTCCTACAATGAGCAGTTCTTC.

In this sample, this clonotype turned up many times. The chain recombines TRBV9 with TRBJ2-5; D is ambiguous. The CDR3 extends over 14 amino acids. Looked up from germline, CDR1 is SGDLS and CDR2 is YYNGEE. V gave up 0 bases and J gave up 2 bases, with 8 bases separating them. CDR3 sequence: CASSVDPGQETQYF. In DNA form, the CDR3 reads TGTGCCAGCAGCGTAGACCCAGGTCAAGAGACCCAGTACTTC. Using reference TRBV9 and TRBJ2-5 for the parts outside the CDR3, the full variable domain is DSGVTQTPKHLITATGQRVTLRCSPRSGDLSVYWYQQSLDQGLQFLIQYYNGEERAKGNILERFSAQQFPDLHSELNLSSLELGDSALYFCASSVDPGQETQYFGPGTRLLVL.

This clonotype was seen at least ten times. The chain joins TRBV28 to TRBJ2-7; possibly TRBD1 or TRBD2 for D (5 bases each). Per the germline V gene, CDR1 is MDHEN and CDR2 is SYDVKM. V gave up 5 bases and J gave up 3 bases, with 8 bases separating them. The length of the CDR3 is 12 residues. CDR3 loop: CASSVGGYEQYF. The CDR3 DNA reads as TGTGCCAGCAGTGTTGGGGGCTACGAGCAGTACTTC. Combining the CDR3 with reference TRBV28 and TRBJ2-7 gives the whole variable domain DVKVTQSSRYLVKRTGEKVFLECVQDMDHENMFWYRQDPGLGLRLIYFSYDVKMKEKGDIPEGYSVSREKKERFSLILESASTNQTSMYLCASSVGGYEQYFGPGTRLTVT.

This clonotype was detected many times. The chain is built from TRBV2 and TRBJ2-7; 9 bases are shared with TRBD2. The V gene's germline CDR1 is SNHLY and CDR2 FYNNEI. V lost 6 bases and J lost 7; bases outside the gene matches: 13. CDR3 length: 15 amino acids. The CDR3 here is CASSSQSGRSREQYF. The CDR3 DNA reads TGTGCCAGCAGCTCACAGAGCGGGAGGAGTAGAGAGCAGTACTTC.

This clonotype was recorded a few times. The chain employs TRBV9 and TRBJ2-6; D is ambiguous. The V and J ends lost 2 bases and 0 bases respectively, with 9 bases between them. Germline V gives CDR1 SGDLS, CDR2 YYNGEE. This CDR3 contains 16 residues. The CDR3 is CASSVNRYSGANVLTF. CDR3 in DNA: TGTGCCAGCAGCGTCAACCGGTACTCTGGGGCCAACGTCCTGACTTTC.

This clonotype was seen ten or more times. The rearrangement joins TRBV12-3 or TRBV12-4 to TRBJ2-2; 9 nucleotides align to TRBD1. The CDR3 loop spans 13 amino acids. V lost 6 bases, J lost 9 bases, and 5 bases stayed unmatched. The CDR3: CASSRTGGRELFF. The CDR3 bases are TGTGCCAGCAGCCGCACAGGGGGCCGGGAGCTGTTTTTT.